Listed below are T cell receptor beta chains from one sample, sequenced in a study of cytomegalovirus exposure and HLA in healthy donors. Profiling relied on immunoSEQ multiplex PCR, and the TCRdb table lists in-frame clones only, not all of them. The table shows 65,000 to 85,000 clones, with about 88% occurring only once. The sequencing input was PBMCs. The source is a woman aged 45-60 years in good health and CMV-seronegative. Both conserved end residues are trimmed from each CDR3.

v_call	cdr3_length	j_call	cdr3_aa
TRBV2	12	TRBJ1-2	ASSETTGYEGYT
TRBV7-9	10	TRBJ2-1	ASSLDFSEQF
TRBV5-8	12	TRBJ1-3	ASSLEGQGNTIY
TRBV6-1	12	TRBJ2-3	ASKDGRSTDTQY
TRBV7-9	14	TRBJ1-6	ASSLAERGPNSPLH
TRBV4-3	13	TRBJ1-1	ASSQDRGGASEAF
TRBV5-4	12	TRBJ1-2	ASSLGQGAYGYT
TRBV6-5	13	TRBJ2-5	ASSYSPSRQETQY
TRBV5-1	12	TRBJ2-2	ASSWTGSGGELF
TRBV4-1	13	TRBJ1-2	ASSQAAGGYYGYT
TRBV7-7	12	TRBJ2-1	ASSPGLTYNEQF
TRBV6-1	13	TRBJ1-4	ASRDSDNLPGKLF
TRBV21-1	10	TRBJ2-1	ASSQTGGEQF
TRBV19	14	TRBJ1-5	ASSIGVWISNQPQH
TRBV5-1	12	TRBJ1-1	ASSQLQGTFEAF
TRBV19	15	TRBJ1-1	ASSHNRARTSNTEAF
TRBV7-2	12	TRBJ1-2	ASSTGQTDYGYT